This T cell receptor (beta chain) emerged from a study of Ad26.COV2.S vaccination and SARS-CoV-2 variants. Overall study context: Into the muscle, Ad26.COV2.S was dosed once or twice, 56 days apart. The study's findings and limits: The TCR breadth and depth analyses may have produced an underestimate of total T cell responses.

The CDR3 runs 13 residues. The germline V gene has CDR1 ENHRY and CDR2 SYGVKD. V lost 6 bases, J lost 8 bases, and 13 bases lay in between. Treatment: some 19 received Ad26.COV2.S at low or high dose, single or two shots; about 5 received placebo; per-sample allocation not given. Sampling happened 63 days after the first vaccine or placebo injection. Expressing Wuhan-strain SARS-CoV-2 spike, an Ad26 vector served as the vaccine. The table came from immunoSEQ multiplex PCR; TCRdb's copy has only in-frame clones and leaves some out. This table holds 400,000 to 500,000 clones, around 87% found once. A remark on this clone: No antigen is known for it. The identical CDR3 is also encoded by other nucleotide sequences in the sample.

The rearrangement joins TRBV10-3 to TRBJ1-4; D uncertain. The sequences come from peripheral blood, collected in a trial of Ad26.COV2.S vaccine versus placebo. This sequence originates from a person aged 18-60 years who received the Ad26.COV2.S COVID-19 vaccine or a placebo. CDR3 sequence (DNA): TGTGCCATCAGCGAAGGAGGGAACGAAAAACTGTTTTTT. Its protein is CAISEGGNEKLFF.